What follows are 10 T cell receptor beta chains derived from one specimen sequenced in a study of cytomegalovirus exposure and HLA in healthy donors. PCR primers comprised 60 Vbeta and 13 Jbeta primers. Sequencing was performed with immunoSEQ multiplex PCR; in TCRdb, only in-frame clones are kept and a portion is missing. The data contain about 85,000 clones, more than 60% of them seen just once; the ten biggest clones take up under 2.5%. Sample: PBMCs. These receptors originate from a boy younger than 18 in good health and CMV-seronegative.

The chain combines TRBV6-1 with TRBJ2-5; D might be TRBD2 (5 bases). Trimming removed 3 bases at V and 5 bases at J, with 10 bases between. Germline loops: CDR1 MNHNS, CDR2 SASEGT. The CDR3 runs to 13 residues. CDR3 residues: CASSEPPGETQYF. CDR3 sequence (DNA): TGTGCCAGCAGTGAGCCCCCGGGGGAGACCCAGTACTTC.

The chain is built from TRBV7-7 and TRBJ2-3; tentative D call: TRBD2 (6 bases). The V end was cut by 8 bases, the J end by 6 bases, with 18 bases between. Per germline, CDR1 SSHAT and CDR2 FNYEAQ (reference sequence). This CDR3 is 14 amino acids long. CDR3 loop: CASRRDQTSDTQYF. As DNA, the CDR3 is TGTGCCAGCCGGAGGGACCAAACATCCGATACGCAGTATTTT.

The chain uses TRBV2 and TRBJ1-3; possibly TRBD1 for D (5 bases). Germline CDR1 SNHLY, CDR2 FYNNEI. CDR3 size: 15 residues. V lost 4 bases, J lost 4 bases, and 14 bases lay in between. This CDR3 reads CASSGGQARGNTIYF. DNA of the CDR3: TGTGCCAGCAGTGGTGGACAAGCCCGGGGAAACACCATATATTTT. Supplemented by reference TRBV2 and TRBJ1-3, the full variable domain reads EPEVTQTPSHQVTQMGQEVILRCVPISNHLYFYWYRQILGQKVEFLVSFYNNEISEKSEIFDDQFSVERPDGSNFTLKIRSTKLEDSAMYFCASSGGQARGNTIYFGEGSWLTVV.

V is TRBV25-1 and J is TRBJ2-1, with 7 nucleotides matching TRBD1. V shed 4 bases, J shed 2 bases, and the junction held 5 bases outside the gene matches. Germline values: CDR1 MGHDK, CDR2 SYGVNS. This CDR3 has 15 amino acids. The CDR3 sequence: CASSATGVPYNEQFF. CDR3 DNA sequence: TGTGCCAGCAGTGCTACAGGGGTCCCCTACAATGAGCAGTTCTTC.

On this clone itself: Sequence at one end of the junction differs from germline and may be a read error. The chain couples TRBV19 to TRBJ2-5, with 9 positions matching TRBD1. This CDR3 is built from 13 residues. Germline values: CDR1 LNHDA, CDR2 SQIVND (reference sequence). The DNA of the CDR3 is TGTGCCACTAAGGGACAGGGACAAGAAACCCAGTACTTC. This codes for CATKGQGQETQYF.

This chain uses TRBV5-1 with TRBJ1-6; 10 bases match TRBD1. Germline lookup yields CDR1 SGHRS and CDR2 YFSETQ. The CDR3 contains 15 residues. Germline trimming cut 0 bases from V and 8 bases from J; bases unmatched to any gene: 2. The CDR3 DNA reads as TGCGCCAGCAGCTTGGTAGGGACAGGGGATTCACCCCTCCACTTT. This translates into CASSLVGTGDSPLHF. The full variable domain, in which reference TRBV5-1 and TRBJ1-6 provide the parts outside the CDR3, is KAGVTQTPRYLIKTRGQQVTLSCSPISGHRSVSWYQQTPGQGLQFLFEYFSETQRNKGNFPGRFSGRQFSNSRSEMNVSTLELGDSALYLCASSLVGTGDSPLHFGNGTRLTVT.

Only one count was recorded for this clone. V usage is TRBV7-6 and J usage is TRBJ1-1, with D maybe TRBD1 (5 bases). There are 19 residues in the CDR3. V dropped 0 bases and J dropped 4 bases, with 24 bases sitting between them. Germline V lookup: CDR1 SGHVS, CDR2 FNYEAQ. Here the CDR3 reads CASSLAPPTIGGLSTEAFF. The CDR3 bases are TGTGCCAGCAGCTTAGCTCCCCCTACCATCGGGGGGTTGAGCACTGAAGCTTTCTTT.

This chain uses TRBV2 with TRBJ2-5; TRBD1 matches 7 bases. The germline V gene encodes CDR1 SNHLY and CDR2 FYNNEI. This CDR3 contains 13 residues. V lost 7 bases and J lost 6; bases outside the gene matches: 8. In DNA form, the CDR3 reads TGTGCCAGCAATCCGGGACAGAAAAAGACCCAGTACTTC. Translation: CASNPGQKKTQYF.

The chain combines TRBV29-1 with TRBJ1-3; D gene unclear. The V end lost 1 base, the J end lost 4 bases, and 5 bases lay between the germline ends. The CDR3 is made up of 12 amino acids. From germline, CDR1 is SQVTM and CDR2 ANQGSEA. The CDR3 DNA sequence: TGCAGCGTTGAAGGCAGGGGAAACACCATATATTTT. Encoded protein: CSVEGRGNTIYF.

A few counts support this clone. The J gene is TRBJ1-5, the V gene TRBV28, with D possibly being TRBD1 (5 bases). V dropped 8 bases and J dropped 2 bases, with 28 bases sitting between them. The CDR3 has 19 amino acids. The germline V gene has CDR1 MDHEN and CDR2 SYDVKM. Written as DNA, the CDR3 is TGTGCCAGCGCCCCCGCCGGCGGGACGGCAGGGAGGGGCAATCAGCCCCAGCATTTT. It codes for CASAPAGGTAGRGNQPQHF.